This T cell receptor beta chain stems from a study of CD8 T cells in ankylosing spondylitis. This clonotype was recorded many times. What it binds is unknown. The authors made TCR beta libraries by quantitative 5'-RACE with molecular barcodes. TCRdb reprocessed the 5' RACE reads via MiXCR and lists one record per CDR3 protein. Found here are under 450,000 distinct CDR3 sequences, 20% to 25% of them singletons; the top ten hold under 15%. Study-level results: What appeared characteristic of ankylosing spondylitis blood was a TCR beta motif of seven to nine highly homologous variants. With a CD8+ phenotype, disease-linked clones were relatively rare in peripheral blood.

Sequences were obtained from blood, either unsorted or a sorted T cell fraction (not recorded which). This TCR derives from a male donor with ankylosing spondylitis or in good health (not recorded which).

DNA of the CDR3: TGCGCCAGCAGCCAAGAAGGGACTAGCGGTTTCTACGAGCAGTACTTC. Protein sequence: CASSQEGTSGFYEQYF. The rearrangement uses TRBV4-1 and TRBJ2-7; 11 nucleotides line up with TRBD2. Germline V CDR1 and CDR2: MGHRA, YSYEKL. The CDR3 is 16 amino acids. After removal of 0 bases from V and 3 bases from J, the junction contained 4 bases not matched to a gene.